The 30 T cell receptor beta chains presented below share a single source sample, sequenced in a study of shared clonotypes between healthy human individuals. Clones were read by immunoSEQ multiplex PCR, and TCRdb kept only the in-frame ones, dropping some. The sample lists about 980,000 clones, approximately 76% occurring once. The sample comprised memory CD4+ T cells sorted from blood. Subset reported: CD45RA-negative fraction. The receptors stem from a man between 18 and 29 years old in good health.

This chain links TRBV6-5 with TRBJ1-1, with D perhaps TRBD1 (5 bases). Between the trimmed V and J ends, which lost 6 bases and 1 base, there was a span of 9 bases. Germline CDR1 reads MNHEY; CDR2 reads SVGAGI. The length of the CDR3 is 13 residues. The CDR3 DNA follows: TGTGCCAGCAGCCGACAGCGGAACACTGAAGCTTTCTTT. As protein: CASSRQRNTEAFF.

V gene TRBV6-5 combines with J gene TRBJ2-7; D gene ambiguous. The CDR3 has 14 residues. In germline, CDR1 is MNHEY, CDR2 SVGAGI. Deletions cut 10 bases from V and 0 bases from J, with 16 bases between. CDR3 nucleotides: TGTGCCACCTCCATGGGTCGCTTCTCCTACGAGCAGTACTTC. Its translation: CATSMGRFSYEQYF.

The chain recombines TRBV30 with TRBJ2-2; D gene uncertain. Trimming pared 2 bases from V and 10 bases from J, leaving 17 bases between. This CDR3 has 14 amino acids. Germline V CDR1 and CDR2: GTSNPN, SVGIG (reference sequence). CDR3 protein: CAWSLTLGGSELFF. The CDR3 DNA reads TGTGCCTGGAGTCTGACCCTCGGCGGTTCGGAGCTGTTTTTT.

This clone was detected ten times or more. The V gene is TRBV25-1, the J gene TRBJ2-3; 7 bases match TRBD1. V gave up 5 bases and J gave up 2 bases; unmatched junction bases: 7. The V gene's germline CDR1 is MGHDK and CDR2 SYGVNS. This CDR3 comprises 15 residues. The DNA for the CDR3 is TGTGCCAGCAGTCATACAGGGGATTACACAGATACGCAGTATTTT. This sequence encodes CASSHTGDYTDTQYF.

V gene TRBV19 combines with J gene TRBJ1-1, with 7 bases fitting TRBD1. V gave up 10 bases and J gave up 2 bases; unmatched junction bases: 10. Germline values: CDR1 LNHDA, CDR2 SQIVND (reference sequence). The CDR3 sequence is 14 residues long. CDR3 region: CAIRRQGSNTEAFF. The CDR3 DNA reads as TGTGCCATTAGAAGACAGGGCTCTAACACTGAAGCTTTCTTT.

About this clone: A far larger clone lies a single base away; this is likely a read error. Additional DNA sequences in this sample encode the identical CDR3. The CDR3 bases are TGCGCCAGCAGCTTTGGGGGGCCGGGTAATCAGCCCCAGCATTTT. Encoded protein: CASSFGGPGNQPQHF. This chain links TRBV5-1 with TRBJ1-5; D is possibly TRBD1 (6 bases). This CDR3 is built from 15 residues. V was shortened by 2 bases and J by 4 bases, with 13 bases between the two germline ends. Germline-derived CDR1 and CDR2 are SGHRS and YFSETQ.

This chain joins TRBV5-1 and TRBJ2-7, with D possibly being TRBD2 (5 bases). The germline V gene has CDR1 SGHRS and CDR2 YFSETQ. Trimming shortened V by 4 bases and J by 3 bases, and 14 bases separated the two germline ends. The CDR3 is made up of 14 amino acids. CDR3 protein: CASSLGSANYEQYF. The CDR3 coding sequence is TGCGCCAGCAGCCTCGGTAGCGCGAACTACGAGCAGTACTTC.

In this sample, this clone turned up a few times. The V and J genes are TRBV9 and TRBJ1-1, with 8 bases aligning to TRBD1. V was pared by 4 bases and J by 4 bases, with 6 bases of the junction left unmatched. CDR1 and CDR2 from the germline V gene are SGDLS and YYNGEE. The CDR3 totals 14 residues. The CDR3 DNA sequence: TGTGCCAGCAGCCAGACAGGGGTGAGCACTGAAGCTTTCTTT. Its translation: CASSQTGVSTEAFF.

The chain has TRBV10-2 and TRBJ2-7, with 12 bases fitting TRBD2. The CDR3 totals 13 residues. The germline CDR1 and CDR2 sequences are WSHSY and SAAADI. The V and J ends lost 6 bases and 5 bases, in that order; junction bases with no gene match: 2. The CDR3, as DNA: TGCGCCAGCAGACTAGCGGGAGGCCACGAGCAGTACTTC. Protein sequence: CASRLAGGHEQYF.

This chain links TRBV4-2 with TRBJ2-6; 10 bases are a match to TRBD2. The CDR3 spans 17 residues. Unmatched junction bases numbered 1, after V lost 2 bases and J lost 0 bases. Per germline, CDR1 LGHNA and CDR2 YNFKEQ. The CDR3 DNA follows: TGTGCCAGCAGCCAATTAGCGGGGGGCTCTGGGGCCAACGTCCTGACTTTC. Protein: CASSQLAGGSGANVLTF.

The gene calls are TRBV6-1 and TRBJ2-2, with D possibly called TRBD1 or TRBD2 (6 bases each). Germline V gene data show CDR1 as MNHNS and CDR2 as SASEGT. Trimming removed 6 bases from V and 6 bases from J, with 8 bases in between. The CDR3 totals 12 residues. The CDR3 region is CASREGAGELFF. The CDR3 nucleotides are TGTGCCAGCAGGGAGGGGGCCGGGGAGCTGTTTTTT.

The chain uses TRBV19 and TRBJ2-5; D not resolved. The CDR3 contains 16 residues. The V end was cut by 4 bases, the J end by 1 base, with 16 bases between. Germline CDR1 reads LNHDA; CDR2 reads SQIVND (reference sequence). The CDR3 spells CASSTFQSRLQETQYF. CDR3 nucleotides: TGTGCCAGTAGTACCTTCCAGAGTCGTCTCCAAGAGACCCAGTACTTC.

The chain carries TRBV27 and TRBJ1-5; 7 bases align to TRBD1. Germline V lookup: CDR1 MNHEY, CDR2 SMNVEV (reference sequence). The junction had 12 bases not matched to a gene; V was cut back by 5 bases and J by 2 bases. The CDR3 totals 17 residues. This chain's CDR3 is CASSPSSQGPGNQPQHF. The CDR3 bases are TGTGCCAGCAGTCCCTCCTCACAGGGGCCGGGCAATCAGCCCCAGCATTTT.

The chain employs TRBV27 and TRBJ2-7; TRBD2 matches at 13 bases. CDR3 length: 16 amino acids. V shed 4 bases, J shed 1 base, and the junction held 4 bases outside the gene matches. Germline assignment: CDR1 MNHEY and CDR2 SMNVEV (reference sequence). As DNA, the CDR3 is TGTGCCAGCAGTTCGTGGACTAGCGGGGGATCCTACGAGCAGTACTTC. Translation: CASSSWTSGGSYEQYF.

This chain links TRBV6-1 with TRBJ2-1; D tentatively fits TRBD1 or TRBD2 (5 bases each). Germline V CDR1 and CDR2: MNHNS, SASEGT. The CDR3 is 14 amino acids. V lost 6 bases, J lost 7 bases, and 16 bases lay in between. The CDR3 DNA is TGTGCCAGCAGGACGAGAGGGGCTGGGAATGAGCAGTTCTTC. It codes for CASRTRGAGNEQFF.

CDR3 nucleotide sequence: TGTGCCAGCTCGGCAGGAGGCAATCAGCCCCAGCATTTT. Its translation is CASSAGGNQPQHF. This chain uses TRBV6-1 with TRBJ1-5; D not certain. Looked up from germline, CDR1 is MNHNS and CDR2 is SASEGT. V lost 8 bases and J 2 bases, leaving 10 bases between the germline ends. CDR3 length: 13 amino acids.

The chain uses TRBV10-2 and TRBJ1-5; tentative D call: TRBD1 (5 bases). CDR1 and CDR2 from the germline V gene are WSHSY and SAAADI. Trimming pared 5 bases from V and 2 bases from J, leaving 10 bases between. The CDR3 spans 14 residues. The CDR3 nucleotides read TGCGCCAGCAGTTCGACAGATCGCAATCAGCCCCAGCATTTT. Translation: CASSSTDRNQPQHF.

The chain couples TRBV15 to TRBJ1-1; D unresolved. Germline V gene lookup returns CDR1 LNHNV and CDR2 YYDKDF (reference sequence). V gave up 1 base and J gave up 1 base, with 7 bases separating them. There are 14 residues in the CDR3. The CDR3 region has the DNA TGTGCCACCAGCAGAGCCCAGAAGAACACTGAAGCTTTCTTT. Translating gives CATSRAQKNTEAFF.

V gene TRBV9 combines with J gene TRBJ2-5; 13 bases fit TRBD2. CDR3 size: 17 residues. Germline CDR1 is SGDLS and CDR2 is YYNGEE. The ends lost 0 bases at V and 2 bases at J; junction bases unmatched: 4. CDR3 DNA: TGTGCCAGCAGCGTAGGCACTAGCGGGAGGGTACAAGAGACCCAGTACTTC. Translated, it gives CASSVGTSGRVQETQYF.

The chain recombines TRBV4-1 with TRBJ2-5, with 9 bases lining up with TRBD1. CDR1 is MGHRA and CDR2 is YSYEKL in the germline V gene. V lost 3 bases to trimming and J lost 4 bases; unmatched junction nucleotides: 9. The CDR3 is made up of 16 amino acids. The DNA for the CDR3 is TGCGCCAGCAGCCAGCTTCTCGGACAGGGGCGAGAGACCCAGTACTTC. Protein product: CASSQLLGQGRETQYF.

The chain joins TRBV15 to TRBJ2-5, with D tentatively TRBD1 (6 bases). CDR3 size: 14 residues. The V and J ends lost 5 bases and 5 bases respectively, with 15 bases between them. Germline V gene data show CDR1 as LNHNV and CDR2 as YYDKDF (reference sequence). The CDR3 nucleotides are TGTGCCACCAGCGGGGGCCCACAACAGGAGACCCAGTACTTC. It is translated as CATSGGPQQETQYF.

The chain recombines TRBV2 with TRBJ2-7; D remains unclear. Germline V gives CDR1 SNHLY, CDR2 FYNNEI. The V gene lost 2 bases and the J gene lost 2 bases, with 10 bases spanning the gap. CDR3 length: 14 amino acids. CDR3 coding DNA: TGTGCCAGCAGTGAAAGCACCGTCACCTACGAGCAGTACTTC. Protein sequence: CASSESTVTYEQYF.

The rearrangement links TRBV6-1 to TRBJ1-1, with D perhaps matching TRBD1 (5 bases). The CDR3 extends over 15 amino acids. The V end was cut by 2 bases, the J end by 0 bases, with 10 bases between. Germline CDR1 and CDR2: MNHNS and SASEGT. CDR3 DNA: TGTGCCAGCAGTGAACCGGGGGATTTGAACACTGAAGCTTTCTTT. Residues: CASSEPGDLNTEAFF.

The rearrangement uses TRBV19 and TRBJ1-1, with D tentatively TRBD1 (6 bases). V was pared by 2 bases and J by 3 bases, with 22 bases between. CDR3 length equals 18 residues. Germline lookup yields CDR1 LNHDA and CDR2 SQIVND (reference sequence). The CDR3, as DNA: TGTGCCAGTAGTATAAGAACTGGCAGGGCCAAGGGGGACACTGAAGCTTTCTTT. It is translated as CASSIRTGRAKGDTEAFF.

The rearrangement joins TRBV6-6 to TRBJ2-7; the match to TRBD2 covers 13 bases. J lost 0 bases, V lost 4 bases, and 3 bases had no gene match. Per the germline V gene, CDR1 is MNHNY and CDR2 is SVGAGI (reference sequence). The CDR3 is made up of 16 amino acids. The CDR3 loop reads CASSSGLAGSSYEQYF. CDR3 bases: TGTGCCAGCAGTTCGGGACTAGCGGGAAGCTCCTACGAGCAGTACTTC.

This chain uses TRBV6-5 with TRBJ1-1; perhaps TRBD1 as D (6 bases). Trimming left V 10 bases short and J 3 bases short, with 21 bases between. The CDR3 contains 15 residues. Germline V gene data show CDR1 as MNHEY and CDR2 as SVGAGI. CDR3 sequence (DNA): TGTGCCACCTTAGGTTGGGGGCACGGTGACACTGAAGCTTTCTTT. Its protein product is CATLGWGHGDTEAFF.

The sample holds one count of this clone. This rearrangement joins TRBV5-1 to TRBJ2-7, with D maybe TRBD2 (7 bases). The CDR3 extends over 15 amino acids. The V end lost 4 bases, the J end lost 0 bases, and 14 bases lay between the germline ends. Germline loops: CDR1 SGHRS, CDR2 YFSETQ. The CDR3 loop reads CASSSGAGASYEQYF. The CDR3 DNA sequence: TGCGCCAGCAGCAGCGGCGCGGGGGCCTCCTACGAGCAGTACTTC.

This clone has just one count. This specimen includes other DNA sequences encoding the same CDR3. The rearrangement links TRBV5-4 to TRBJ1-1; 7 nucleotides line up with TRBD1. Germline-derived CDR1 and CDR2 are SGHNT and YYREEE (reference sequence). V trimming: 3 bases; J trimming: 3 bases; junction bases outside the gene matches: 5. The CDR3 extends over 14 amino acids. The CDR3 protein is CASSSDRVDTEAFF. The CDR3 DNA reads TGTGCCAGCAGCTCTGACAGGGTTGACACTGAAGCTTTCTTT.

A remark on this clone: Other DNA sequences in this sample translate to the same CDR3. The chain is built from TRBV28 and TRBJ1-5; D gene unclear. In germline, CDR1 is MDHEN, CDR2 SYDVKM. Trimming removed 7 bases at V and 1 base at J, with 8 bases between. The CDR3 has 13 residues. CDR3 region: CASIGESNQPQHF. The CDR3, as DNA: TGTGCCAGCATCGGGGAAAGCAATCAGCCCCAGCATTTT.

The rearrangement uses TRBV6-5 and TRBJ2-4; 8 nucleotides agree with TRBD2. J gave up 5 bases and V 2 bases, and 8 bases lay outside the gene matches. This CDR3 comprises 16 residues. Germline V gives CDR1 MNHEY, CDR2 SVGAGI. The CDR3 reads CASSYESGSGENIQYF. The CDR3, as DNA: TGTGCCAGCAGTTACGAGAGCGGGAGTGGCGAAAACATTCAGTACTTC.